This is a list of T cell receptor beta chains from one sample in a study of regulatory T cells in long-lasting Graves disease. Each CDR3 protein is one row after TCRdb ran MiXCR on the multiplex PCR reads. In the table there are about 210,000 distinct CDR3 sequences, approximately 18% of which are singletons. These same records also appear under a second study, on T cells in Graves' hyperthyroidism and ophthalmopathy.

This specimen was peripheral blood mononuclear cells (PBMCs), taken at new diagnosis, from a patient treated with antithyroid drugs. Every receptor here comes from a woman in her 30s with Graves disease. Both conserved end residues are part of each CDR3. Fields, in order: D gene, V gene, J gene, clone size, CDR3 length, CDR3 DNA, CDR3 protein. D genes are given only for firm matches. Clone size, where shown, is once, few, many, or a class for clones that have expanded.

>.|TRBV28|TRBJ2-3|many|13
TGTGCCAGCAGTTTAGCGGGGAGAGATACGCAGTATTTT
CASSLAGRDTQYF
>TRBD1|TRBV20-1|TRBJ2-7|many|15
TGCAGTGCCCTCGGCGGGGACAGGGTCGGTTCTCTGCAGTACTTC
CSALGGDRVGSLQYF
>.|TRBV7-9|TRBJ2-7|many|14
TGTGCCAGCAGCTTAGTAGGGTTTGGCTACGAGCAGTACTTC
CASSLVGFGYEQYF
>.|TRBV28|TRBJ1-2|many|13
TGTGCCAGCAGTTTAAGACCCGGGAGTGGCTACACCTTC
CASSLRPGSGYTF
>TRBD1|TRBV3-1|TRBJ2-3|many|16
TGTGCCAGCAGCGAGGGGAAGGGGGCTATCACAGATACGCAGTATTTT
CASSEGKGAITDTQYF
>TRBD1|TRBV7-9|TRBJ2-1|many|16
TGTGCCAGCAGCGGGGCCGGGACAGGGGTCACCCATGAGCAGTTCTTC
CASSGAGTGVTHEQFF
>TRBD1|TRBV4-1|TRBJ1-2|.|15
TGCGCCAGCAGCCAAGAGTGGGACAGGGAGTATGGCTACACCTTC
CASSQEWDREYGYTF
>TRBD1|TRBV9|TRBJ2-1|many|16
TGTGCCAGCAGCTCTCGGGGACAGGAAAGGGGCAATGAGCAGTTCTTC
CASSSRGQERGNEQFF
>.|TRBV29-1|TRBJ1-1|few|12
TGCAGCGTGGTAGGGGCGGAAATAGAAGCTTTCTTT
CSVVGAEIEAFF
>TRBD2|TRBV11-2|TRBJ2-1|many|15
TGTGCCAGCAGTCCCGGACTAGCAGTTCGCAATGAGCAGTTCTTC
CASSPGLAVRNEQFF
>.|TRBV30|TRBJ1-1|many|13
TGTGCCTGGAGTTCGGGGGGAAGCACTGAAGCTTTCTTT
CAWSSGGSTEAFF
>TRBD1|TRBV7-9|TRBJ2-4|many|14
TGTGCCAGCAGCCTGACAGGGGGAGTCGCCATTCAGTACTTC
CASSLTGGVAIQYF
>.|TRBV9|TRBJ1-1|many|14
TGTGCCAGCAGCGGAACAGGGCGGGGCGCTGAAGCTTTCTTT
CASSGTGRGAEAFF
>TRBD2|TRBV6-2/TRBV6-3|TRBJ2-5|.|13
TGTGCCAGCCTCGCTAGCGGGAGTGAGACCCAGTACTTC
CASLASGSETQYF
>.|TRBV10-3|TRBJ1-5|many|12
TGTGCCATCAGTCAGGCCAATCAGCCCCAGCATTTT
CAISQANQPQHF
>TRBD1|TRBV12-5|TRBJ2-2|.|15
TGTGCTAGTGGTTCTAAACAGGGGTTTGCCGGGGAGCTGTTTTTT
CASGSKQGFAGELFF
>TRBD1|TRBV12-3/TRBV12-4|TRBJ1-1|many|15
TGTGCCAGCAGTTCCTCCGGGACAGGGAGATCTGAAGCTTTCTTT
CASSSSGTGRSEAFF
>TRBD1|TRBV30|TRBJ1-5|many|13
TGTGCCTGGAGTGGGACAGGGAATCAGCCCCAGCATTTT
CAWSGTGNQPQHF
>TRBD1|TRBV5-1|TRBJ1-2|many|15
TGTGCCAGCAGCCCTTGGGGACAGGGGGCCGATGGCTACACCTTC
CASSPWGQGADGYTF
>TRBD1|TRBV28|TRBJ1-6|many|19
TGTGCCAGCAGTTTATCCGCTGGACAGGGTAGCTCCTATAATTCACCCCTCCACTTT
CASSLSAGQGSSYNSPLHF
>.|TRBV30|TRBJ2-7|many|15
TGTGCCTGGAGTGTACGGGCAGGTCTCTCCTACGAGCAGTACTTC
CAWSVRAGLSYEQYF
>.|TRBV6-4|TRBJ1-2|many|12
TGTGCCAGCAGGGGCGCAGGCTATGGCTACACCTTC
CASRGAGYGYTF
>TRBD2|TRBV6-1|TRBJ2-1|few|16
TGTGCCAGCAGCGCTCGCTCGACTAGCGGGAACTATGAGCAGTTCTTC
CASSARSTSGNYEQFF
>.|TRBV27|TRBJ2-2|many|13
TGTGCCAGCAGAGGGATATGGGCCGGGGAGCTGTTTTTT
CASRGIWAGELFF
>TRBD1|TRBV20-1|TRBJ1-2|many|14
TGCAGTGCTTTCCGGGACAGAAAAAGTTATGGCTACACCTTC
CSAFRDRKSYGYTF
>.|TRBV24-1|TRBJ1-1|many|14
TGTGCCACCAGTGACGCCGGGACGGGTGGCGAAGCTTTCTTT
CATSDAGTGGEAFF
>TRBD1|TRBV5-5|TRBJ1-6|many|14
TGTGCCAGCAGCTTACGGACAGGGGTTTCACCCCTCCACTTT
CASSLRTGVSPLHF
>TRBD1|TRBV2|TRBJ2-5|once|15
TGTGCCAGCAGCAGGGACAGGGGCGCAGGGGAGACCCAGTACTTC
CASSRDRGAGETQYF
>.|TRBV5-1|TRBJ1-5|many|12
TGCGCCATCCTTCGGGGCAATCAGCCCCAGCATTTT
CAILRGNQPQHF
>TRBD2|TRBV3-1|TRBJ2-7|.|16
TGTGCCAGCAGCCAAGATGGGTACGGGAGGGCCTACGAGCAGTACTTC
CASSQDGYGRAYEQYF
>TRBD1|TRBV19|TRBJ2-3|many|15
TGTGCCAGTAGCTCCAGGGGGCGCGGCACAGATACGCAGTATTTT
CASSSRGRGTDTQYF
>TRBD1|TRBV10-2|TRBJ1-2|many|13
TGCGCCAGCAGTGTTGGACAGGGAGGGGGCTACACCTTC
CASSVGQGGGYTF
>.|TRBV28|TRBJ2-5|many|14
TGTGCCAGCAGTTTAGGGGGGCGCCTGGAGACCCAGTACTTC
CASSLGGRLETQYF
>.|TRBV28|TRBJ2-5|few|12
TGTGCCAGCAGTTTAAGTTTCGAGACCCAGTACTTC
CASSLSFETQYF
>.|TRBV18|TRBJ2-2|many|12
TGTGCCAGCTCATCCGGGACCGGGGAGCTGTTTTTT
CASSSGTGELFF
>.|TRBV5-1|TRBJ1-2|many|13
TGCGCCAGCAGCTTGGGTCCAGGGAATGGCTACACCTTC
CASSLGPGNGYTF
>.|TRBV7-9|TRBJ2-1|many|11
TGTGCCAGCAGATGGCTTGATGAGCAGTTCTTC
CASRWLDEQFF
>.|TRBV18|TRBJ1-5|.|18
TGTGCCAGCTCACCCCCGGGACGGGGCCCGGAGTCTTATCAGCCCCAGCATTTT
CASSPPGRGPESYQPQHF
>.|TRBV6-2/TRBV6-3|TRBJ2-3|many|15
TGTGCCAGCAGTGAAGAGGGCTCCAGCACAGATACGCAGTATTTT
CASSEEGSSTDTQYF
>.|TRBV10-3|TRBJ1-3|many|14
TGTGCCATCAGGGGTCAAAGCTCTGGAAACACCATATATTTT
CAIRGQSSGNTIYF
>TRBD1|TRBV7-9|TRBJ1-5|many|16
TGTGCCAGCAGCCGCTGGACAGGAGGGGGCAATCAGCCCCAGCATTTT
CASSRWTGGGNQPQHF
>.|TRBV18|TRBJ1-1|many|13
TGTGCCAGCTCGATGGGACTTTCTACTGAAGCTTTCTTT
CASSMGLSTEAFF
>.|TRBV12-3/TRBV12-4|TRBJ1-3|many|14
TGTGCCAGCAGTTTTGGGGGGGGAGCGAACACCATATATTTT
CASSFGGGANTIYF
>.|TRBV7-9|TRBJ1-2|many|13
TGTGCCAGCAGCTTAGCTTCTGGGTATGGCTACACCTTC
CASSLASGYGYTF
>TRBD2|TRBV19|TRBJ2-7|few|17
TGTGCCAGTAGTATCCGGACTAGCGGGAGCGGTGAGTACGAGCAGTACTTC
CASSIRTSGSGEYEQYF
>TRBD2|TRBV5-1|TRBJ2-3|many|15
TGCGCCAGCGGCCCAGCGGGAACGGGAACAGATACGCAGTATTTT
CASGPAGTGTDTQYF
>TRBD1|TRBV12-3/TRBV12-4|TRBJ2-3|many|15
TGTGCCAGCGTCGGGGACAGACTTCACACAGATACGCAGTATTTT
CASVGDRLHTDTQYF